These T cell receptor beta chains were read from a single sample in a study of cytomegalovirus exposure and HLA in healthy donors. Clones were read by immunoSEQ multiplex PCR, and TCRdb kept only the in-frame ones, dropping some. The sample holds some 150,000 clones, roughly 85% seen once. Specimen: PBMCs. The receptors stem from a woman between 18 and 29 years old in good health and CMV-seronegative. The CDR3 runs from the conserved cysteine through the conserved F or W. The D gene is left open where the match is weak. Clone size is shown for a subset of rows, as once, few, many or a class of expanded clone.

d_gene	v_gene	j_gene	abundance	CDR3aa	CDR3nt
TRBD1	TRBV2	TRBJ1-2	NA	CASRPTGGSYGYTF	TGTGCCAGCAGACCTACAGGGGGGAGCTATGGCTACACCTTC
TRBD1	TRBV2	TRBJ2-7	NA	CASSEGPGQGYEQYF	TGTGCCAGCAGTGAGGGCCCGGGACAGGGGTACGAGCAGTACTTC
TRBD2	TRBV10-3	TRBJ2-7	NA	CAISVGLADASNEQYF	TGTGCCATCAGTGTCGGGCTAGCGGACGCATCCAACGAGCAGTACTTC
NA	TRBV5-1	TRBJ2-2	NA	CASSHDYTGELFF	TGCGCCAGCAGCCACGACTACACCGGGGAGCTGTTTTTT
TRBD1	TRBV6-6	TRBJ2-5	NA	CASSIGTGGSGETQYF	TGTGCCAGCAGTATTGGGACAGGGGGTTCGGGAGAGACCCAGTACTTC
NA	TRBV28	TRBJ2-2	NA	CASQDWENTGELFF	TGTGCCAGCCAGGACTGGGAGAACACCGGGGAGCTGTTTTTT
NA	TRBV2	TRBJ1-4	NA	CASSGSEKLFF	TGTGCCAGCAGCGGTTCTGAAAAACTGTTTTTT
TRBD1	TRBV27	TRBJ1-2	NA	CASSLGRGLGYTF	TGTGCCAGCAGTTTAGGCAGGGGGCTAGGCTACACCTTC
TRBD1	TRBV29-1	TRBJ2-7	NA	CSAGTGAYEQYF	TGCAGCGCCGGGACAGGGGCCTACGAGCAGTACTTC
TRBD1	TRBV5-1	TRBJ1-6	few	CASSLDGDRNSPLHF	TGCGCCAGCAGCTTGGATGGGGACAGGAATTCACCCCTCCACTTT
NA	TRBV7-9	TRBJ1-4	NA	CASSVDLTTNEKLFF	TGTGCCAGCAGCGTCGATCTAACAACTAATGAAAAACTGTTTTTT
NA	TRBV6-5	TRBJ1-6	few	CASSLESSYNSPLHF	TGTGCCAGCAGCCTAGAGAGCTCCTATAATTCACCCCTCCACTTT
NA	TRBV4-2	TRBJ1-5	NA	CASSQADRQINRGQPQHF	TGTGCCAGCAGCCAAGCCGATAGACAAATTAATCGGGGTCAGCCCCAGCATTTT
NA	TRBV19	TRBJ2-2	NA	CASRQVSVTGELFF	TGTGCCAGTAGGCAAGTAAGCGTTACCGGGGAGCTGTTTTTT
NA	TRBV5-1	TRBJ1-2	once	CASSSREPEDYGYTF	TGCGCCAGCAGCTCCAGGGAACCCGAAGACTATGGCTACACCTTC